This T cell receptor (beta chain) emerged from a study of CD8+ T cells in alopecia areata. Findings and caveats of the study: Any link of baseline CD8+ expansion to response, resting on one nonresponder, remains uncertain. In scalp, tofacitinib significantly decreased clonality and expanded CD8+ clones among the top 100.

The CDR3 is made up of 18 amino acids. V was trimmed by 1 base and J by 0 bases, leaving 19 bases between them. CDR1 is SGHDT and CDR2 is YYEEEE in the germline V gene. The treatment denotes: oral pan-JAK inhibitor, 5-10 mg twice daily. Once RNA had been extracted, it was reverse transcribed into cDNA to act as the sequencing template. TCRdb keeps only in-frame clones here, not all; method: immunoSEQ multiplex PCR. The sample consists of approximately 110,000 clones, around 54% of them appearing once. As to this clone: Its antigen is not identified.

The starting material was CD4+ T cells sorted from blood, obtained at week 24, from a patient treated with tofacitinib. V usage is TRBV5-6 and J usage is TRBJ1-2; D is undetermined. This clonotype was obtained from a human donor with alopecia areata. The CDR3 spells CASSLYTPLRPANYGYTF. The CDR3, as DNA: TGTGCCAGCAGCTTGTATACCCCCTTAAGGCCGGCTAACTATGGCTACACCTTC.